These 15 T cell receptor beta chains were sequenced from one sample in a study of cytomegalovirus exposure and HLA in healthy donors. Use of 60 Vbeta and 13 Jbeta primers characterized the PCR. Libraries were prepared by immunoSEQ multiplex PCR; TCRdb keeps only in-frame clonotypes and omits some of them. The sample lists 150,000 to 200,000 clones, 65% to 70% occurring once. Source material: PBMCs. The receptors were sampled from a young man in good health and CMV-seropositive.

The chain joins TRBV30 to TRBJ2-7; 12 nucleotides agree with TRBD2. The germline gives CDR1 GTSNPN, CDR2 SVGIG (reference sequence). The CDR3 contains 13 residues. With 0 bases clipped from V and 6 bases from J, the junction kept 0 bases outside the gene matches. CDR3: CAWSVLAGGEQYF. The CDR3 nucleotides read TGTGCCTGGAGTGTACTAGCGGGAGGCGAGCAGTACTTC.

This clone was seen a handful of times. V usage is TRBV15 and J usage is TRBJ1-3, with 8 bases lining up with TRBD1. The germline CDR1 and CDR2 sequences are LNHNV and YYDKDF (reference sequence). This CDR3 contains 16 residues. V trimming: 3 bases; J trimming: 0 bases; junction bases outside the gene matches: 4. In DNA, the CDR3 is TGTGCCACCAGCAGCGGACAGGGTGCCTCTGGAAACACCATATATTTT. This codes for CATSSGQGASGNTIYF.

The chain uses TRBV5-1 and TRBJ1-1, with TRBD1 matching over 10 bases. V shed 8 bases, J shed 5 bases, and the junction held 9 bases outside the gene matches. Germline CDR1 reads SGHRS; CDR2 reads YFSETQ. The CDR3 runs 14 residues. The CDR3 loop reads CASSARTGGTEAFF. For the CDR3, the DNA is TGCGCCAGTAGTGCACGGACAGGGGGGACTGAAGCTTTCTTT. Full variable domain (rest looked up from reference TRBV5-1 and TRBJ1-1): KAGVTQTPRYLIKTRGQQVTLSCSPISGHRSVSWYQQTPGQGLQFLFEYFSETQRNKGNFPGRFSGRQFSNSRSEMNVSTLELGDSALYLCASSARTGGTEAFFGQGTRLTVV.

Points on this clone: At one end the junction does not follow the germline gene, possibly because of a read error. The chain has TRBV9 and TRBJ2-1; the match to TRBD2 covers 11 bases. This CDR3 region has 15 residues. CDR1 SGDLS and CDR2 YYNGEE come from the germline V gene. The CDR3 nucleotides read TGTACCAGCAGCTTGGGGACTAGCGGAATAAATGAGCAGTTCTTC. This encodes CTSSLGTSGINEQFF.

CDR3 DNA sequence: TGCGCCAGCAGCTTTACGAACACTGGAGCGTCTGGCTACACCTTC. Its translation: CASSFTNTGASGYTF. V and J are TRBV5-1 and TRBJ1-2; D remains unclear. This CDR3 has 15 amino acids. Looked up from germline, CDR1 is SGHRS and CDR2 is YFSETQ. Trimming stripped 2 bases from V and 7 bases from J, with 18 bases between.

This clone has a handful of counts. The CDR3, as DNA: TGTGCCAGCAGTGAAAGCGGGAGCACAGATACGCAGTATTTT. Translating it yields CASSESGSTDTQYF. This chain uses TRBV6-4 with TRBJ2-3; a possible D gene is TRBD2 (6 bases). Trimming removed 3 bases from V and 0 bases from J, with 7 bases in between. The CDR3 sequence is 14 residues long. Germline V gives CDR1 MRHNA, CDR2 SNTAGT.

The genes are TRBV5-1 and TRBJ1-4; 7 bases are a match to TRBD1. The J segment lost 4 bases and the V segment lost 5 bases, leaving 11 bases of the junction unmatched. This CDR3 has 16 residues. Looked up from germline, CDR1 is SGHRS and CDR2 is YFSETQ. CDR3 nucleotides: TGCGCCAGCAGAAACACAGGGGAGTACCTTAATGAAAAACTGTTTTTT. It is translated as CASRNTGEYLNEKLFF.

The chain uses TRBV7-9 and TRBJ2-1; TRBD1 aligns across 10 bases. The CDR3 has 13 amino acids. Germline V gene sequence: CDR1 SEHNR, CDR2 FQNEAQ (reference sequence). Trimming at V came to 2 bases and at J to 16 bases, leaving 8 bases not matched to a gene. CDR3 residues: CASSLSGTGALFF. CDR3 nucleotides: TGTGCCAGCAGCTTAAGCGGGACAGGGGCCCTTTTCTTC.

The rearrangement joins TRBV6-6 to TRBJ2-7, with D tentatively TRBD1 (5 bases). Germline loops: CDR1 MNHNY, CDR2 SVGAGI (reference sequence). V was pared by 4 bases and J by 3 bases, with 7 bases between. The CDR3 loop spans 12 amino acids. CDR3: CASSSDSYEQYF. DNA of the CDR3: TGTGCCAGCAGTTCAGACAGCTACGAGCAGTACTTC.

CDR3 region: CASSGTGLGNYGYTF. The DNA for the CDR3 is TGTGCCAGCAGCGGGACAGGGCTCGGGAACTATGGCTACACCTTC. J is TRBJ1-2 and V is TRBV11-3; 9 bases are a match to TRBD1. V lost 5 bases and J lost 2; bases outside the gene matches: 6. Germline CDR1 SGHNT, CDR2 YENEEA. The CDR3 loop spans 15 amino acids. Variable domain in full (rest from reference TRBV11-3 and TRBJ1-2): EAGVVQSPRYKIIEKKQPVAFWCNPISGHNTLYWYLQNLGQGPELLIRYENEEAVDDSQLPKDRFSAERLKGVDSTLKIQPAELGDSAVYLCASSGTGLGNYGYTFGSGTRLTVV.

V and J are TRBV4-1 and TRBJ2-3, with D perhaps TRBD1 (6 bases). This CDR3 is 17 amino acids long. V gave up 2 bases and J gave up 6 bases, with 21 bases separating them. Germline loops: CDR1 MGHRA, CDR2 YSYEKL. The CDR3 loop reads CASSQYPTGQFDDTQYF. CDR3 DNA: TGCGCCAGCAGCCAATATCCGACGGGACAATTTGACGATACGCAGTATTTT.

CDR3 protein: CASLQVAGAVDTQYF. Written as DNA, the CDR3 is TGTGCCAGCCTTCAGGTGGCGGGAGCCGTAGATACGCAGTATTTT. V usage is TRBV6-1 and J usage is TRBJ2-3, with 7 nucleotides matching TRBD2. The CDR3 is 15 residues long. The V gene's germline CDR1 is MNHNS and CDR2 SASEGT. Germline trimming cut 8 bases from V and 5 bases from J; bases unmatched to any gene: 13.

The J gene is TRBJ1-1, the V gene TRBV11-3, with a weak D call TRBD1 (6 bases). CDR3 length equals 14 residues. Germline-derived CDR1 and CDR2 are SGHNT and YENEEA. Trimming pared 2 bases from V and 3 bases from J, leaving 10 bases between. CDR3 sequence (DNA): TGTGCCAGCAGCTTACATCAGGGGTACACTGAAGCTTTCTTT. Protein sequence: CASSLHQGYTEAFF. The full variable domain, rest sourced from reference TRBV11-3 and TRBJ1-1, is EAGVVQSPRYKIIEKKQPVAFWCNPISGHNTLYWYLQNLGQGPELLIRYENEEAVDDSQLPKDRFSAERLKGVDSTLKIQPAELGDSAVYLCASSLHQGYTEAFFGQGTRLTVV.

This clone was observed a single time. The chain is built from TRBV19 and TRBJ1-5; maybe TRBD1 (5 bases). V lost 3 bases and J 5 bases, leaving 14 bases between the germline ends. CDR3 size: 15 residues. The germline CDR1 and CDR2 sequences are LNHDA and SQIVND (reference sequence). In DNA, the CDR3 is TGTGCCAGTAGTATTGGACCAGGGAATGATCAGCCCCAGCATTTT. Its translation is CASSIGPGNDQPQHF.

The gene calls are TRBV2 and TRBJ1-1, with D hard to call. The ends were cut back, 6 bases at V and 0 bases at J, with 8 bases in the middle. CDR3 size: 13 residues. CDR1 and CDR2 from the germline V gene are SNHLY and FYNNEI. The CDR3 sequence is CASRVHMNTEAFF. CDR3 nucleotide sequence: TGTGCCAGCAGGGTTCACATGAACACTGAAGCTTTCTTT.